This T cell receptor beta chain was profiled in a study of cytomegalovirus exposure and HLA in healthy donors. The germline V gene has CDR1 SNHLY and CDR2 FYNNEI. With 3 bases removed from V and 10 bases from J, the gap between germline ends came to 10 bases. The CDR3 has 12 residues. Regarding the study as a whole: In an earlier analysis, about 90% or about 30%: the productive usage of most TCR beta V segments. In vitro, three CMV-associated chains proved specific for CMV antigens.

This clone was detected a few times. What it binds is not known. It was with 60 Vbeta and 13 Jbeta primers that the PCR ran. Assay: immunoSEQ multiplex PCR; the TCRdb copy retains only in-frame clones and omits some. Of about 43,000 clones listed, approximately 75% are singletons. Material for sequencing was PBMCs. The J gene is TRBJ2-1, the V gene TRBV2, with D maybe TRBD1 (6 bases). This TCR came from a man aged 25 to 40 in good health and CMV-seronegative. The CDR3 protein is CASSDQGREQFF. The CDR3 DNA reads as TGTGCCAGCAGTGATCAGGGGCGCGAGCAGTTCTTC.